These 5 T cell receptor beta chains were all obtained from the same sample, sequenced in a study of cytomegalovirus exposure and HLA in healthy donors (dated by TCRdb to about 2017). Library creation used the immunoSEQ multiplex PCR assay. For the multiplex PCR, a mixture combining 60 forward primers for TCR Vbeta segments and 13 reverse primers for TCR Jbeta segments was used. TCRdb took over this immuneACCESS table, retaining in-frame rearrangements with V and J assigned. Such tables are incomplete; in checked studies, under half of the missing clones stem from an unresolved V gene, and the remainder is unexplained. The sample data list just over 150,000 clones, and roughly 80% of these were observed just once. 1.9% of the sample belongs to the ten largest clones. Sequencing input: PBMCs. These TCRs come from a man aged 18-30 years in good health and CMV-seronegative.

CDR3 sequence reads: CASSVLSTGELFF. DNA for the CDR3: TGTGCCAGCAGTGTCTTGTCCACCGGGGAGCTGTTTTTT. The gene calls are TRBV2 and TRBJ2-2; D uncertain. In germline, CDR1 is SNHLY, CDR2 FYNNEI. The CDR3 consists of 13 residues. V was cut by 4 bases and J by 4 bases, with 7 bases left in between. The full variable domain, in which reference TRBV2 and TRBJ2-2 provide the parts outside the CDR3, is EPEVTQTPSHQVTQMGQEVILRCVPISNHLYFYWYRQILGQKVEFLVSFYNNEISEKSEIFDDQFSVERPDGSNFTLKIRSTKLEDSAMYFCASSVLSTGELFFGEGSRLTVL.

The V and J genes are TRBV20-1 and TRBJ1-2; the D gene is possibly TRBD1 (5 bases). There are 10 residues in the CDR3. Trimming removed 5 bases from V and 6 bases from J, with 7 bases in between. The V gene's germline CDR1 is DFQATT and CDR2 SNEGSKA (reference sequence). The CDR3 coding sequence is TGCAGTGCTGTCAGGGATGGCTACACCTTC. As protein: CSAVRDGYTF.

The V and J genes are TRBV7-3 and TRBJ1-3; 9 nucleotides match TRBD1. V lost 5 bases and J lost 2; bases outside the gene matches: 4. Germline V gives CDR1 SGHTA, CDR2 FQGTGA. The CDR3 has 15 amino acids. In DNA, the CDR3 is TGTGCCAGCAGCGCCGGGACAGGGACTGGAAACACCATATATTTT. It yields the protein CASSAGTGTGNTIYF.

The chain combines TRBV5-1 with TRBJ2-7; 9 nucleotides agree with TRBD2. The germline V gene encodes CDR1 SGHRS and CDR2 YFSETQ. With 0 bases clipped from V and 3 bases from J, the junction kept 1 base outside the gene matches. The CDR3 length is 14 residues. The CDR3 loop reads CASSLETSGYEQYF. In nucleotides, the CDR3 is TGCGCCAGCAGCTTGGAGACTAGCGGCTACGAGCAGTACTTC.

The V gene is TRBV2, the J gene TRBJ1-5; tentative D call: TRBD1 (5 bases). V lost 4 bases, J lost 5 bases, and 6 bases lay in between. The CDR3 is made up of 12 amino acids. Germline V CDR1 and CDR2: SNHLY, FYNNEI. The CDR3 DNA sequence: TGTGCCAGCAGTGTCAGGGATCAGCCCCAGCATTTT. Protein product: CASSVRDQPQHF. Complete variable domain (other parts from reference TRBV2 and TRBJ1-5): EPEVTQTPSHQVTQMGQEVILRCVPISNHLYFYWYRQILGQKVEFLVSFYNNEISEKSEIFDDQFSVERPDGSNFTLKIRSTKLEDSAMYFCASSVRDQPQHFGDGTRLSIL.